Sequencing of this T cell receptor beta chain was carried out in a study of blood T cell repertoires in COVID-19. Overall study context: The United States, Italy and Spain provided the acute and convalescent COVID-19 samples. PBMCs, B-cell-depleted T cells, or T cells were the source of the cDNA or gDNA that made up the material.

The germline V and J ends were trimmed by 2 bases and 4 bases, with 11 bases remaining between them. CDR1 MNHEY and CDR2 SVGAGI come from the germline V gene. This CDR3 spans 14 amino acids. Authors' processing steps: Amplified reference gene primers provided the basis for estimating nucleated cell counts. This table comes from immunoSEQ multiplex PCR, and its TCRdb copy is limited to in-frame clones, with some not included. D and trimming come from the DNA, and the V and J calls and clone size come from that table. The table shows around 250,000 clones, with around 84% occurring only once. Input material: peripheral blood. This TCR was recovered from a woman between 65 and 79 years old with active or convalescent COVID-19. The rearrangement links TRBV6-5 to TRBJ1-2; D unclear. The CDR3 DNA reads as TGTGCCAGCAGTTACCGGTCCCTAGGCTATGGCTACACCTTC. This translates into CASSYRSLGYGYTF.